This TCR beta chain is from a study of T cells after posttransplantation cyclophosphamide. General study points: TRB clonality was highly associated with recipient CMV seropositivity and reactivation.

Clones were sequenced by immunoSEQ multiplex PCR, and TCRdb holds only the in-frame ones, with some missing. In the table there are tens of thousands of clones, around 93% of which are singletons. As for this clone: Its antigen remains unidentified.

The V gene lost 8 bases and the J gene lost 4 bases, with 11 bases spanning the gap. Germline-derived CDR1 and CDR2 are MDHEN and SYDVKM. The CDR3 has 13 amino acids. The source is a woman in her 30s in good health and a related stem cell transplant donor. Material for sequencing was PBMCs. This chain joins TRBV28 and TRBJ2-2, with D possibly matching TRBD2 (6 bases). This CDR3 reads CASSIAATGELFF. CDR3 bases: TGTGCCAGCTCCATAGCGGCCACCGGGGAGCTGTTTTTT.